This T cell receptor beta chain was recovered during a study of blood T cell repertoires in COVID-19. Study-wide context: Acute and convalescent COVID-19 samples came from the United States, Italy and Spain. T cells, B-cell-depleted T cells, or PBMCs provided the cDNA or gDNA that served as material.

Original handling: The assay estimated nucleated cells by amplifying reference gene primers. Some clones are missing from TCRdb's copy, which holds only in-frame ones; the method was immunoSEQ multiplex PCR. V and J calls plus clone size are reproduced from that table; the DNA served to infer D and trimming. The top ten clones hold less than 5.5% of a sample with about 190,000 clones, around 90% of them seen once. This sequence was found in a human donor in a cohort sampled during active COVID-19. What was sequenced was peripheral blood.

In DNA form, the CDR3 reads TGTGCCAGCAGTTACGGTCAGGGGGCTTACGGTGAAAAACTGTTTTTT. Translating gives CASSYGQGAYGEKLFF. The chain couples TRBV6-6 to TRBJ1-4; 8 bases are shared with TRBD1. Germline V gene sequence: CDR1 MNHNY, CDR2 SVGAGI (reference sequence). The CDR3 runs 16 residues. V was clipped by 2 bases and J by 7 bases; unmatched bases: 9.